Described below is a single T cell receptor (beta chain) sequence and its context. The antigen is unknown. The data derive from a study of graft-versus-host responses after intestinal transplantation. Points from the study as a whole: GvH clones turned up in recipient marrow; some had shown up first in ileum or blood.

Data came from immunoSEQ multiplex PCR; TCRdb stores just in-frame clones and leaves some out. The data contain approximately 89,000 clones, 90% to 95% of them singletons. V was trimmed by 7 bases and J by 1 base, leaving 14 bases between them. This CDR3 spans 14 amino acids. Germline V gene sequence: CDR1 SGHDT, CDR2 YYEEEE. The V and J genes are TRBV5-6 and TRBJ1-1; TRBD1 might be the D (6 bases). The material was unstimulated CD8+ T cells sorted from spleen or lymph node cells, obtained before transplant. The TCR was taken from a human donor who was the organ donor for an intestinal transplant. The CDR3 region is CASGRGGANTEAFF. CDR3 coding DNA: TGTGCCAGCGGCCGAGGGGGGGCGAACACTGAAGCTTTCTTT.